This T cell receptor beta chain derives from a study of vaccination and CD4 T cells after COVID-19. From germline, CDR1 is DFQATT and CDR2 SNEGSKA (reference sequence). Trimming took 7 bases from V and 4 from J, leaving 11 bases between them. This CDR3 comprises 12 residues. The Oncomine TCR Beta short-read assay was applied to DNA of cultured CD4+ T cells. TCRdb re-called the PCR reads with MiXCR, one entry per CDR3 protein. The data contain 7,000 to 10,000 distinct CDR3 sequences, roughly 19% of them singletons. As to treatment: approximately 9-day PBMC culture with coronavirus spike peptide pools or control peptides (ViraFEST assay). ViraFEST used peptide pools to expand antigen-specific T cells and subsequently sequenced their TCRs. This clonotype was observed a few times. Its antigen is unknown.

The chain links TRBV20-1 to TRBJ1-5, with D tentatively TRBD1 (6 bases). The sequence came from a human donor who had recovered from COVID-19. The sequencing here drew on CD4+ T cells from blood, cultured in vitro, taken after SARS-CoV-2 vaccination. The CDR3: CSVPGQNQPQHF. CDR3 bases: TGCAGTGTACCGGGACAAAATCAGCCCCAGCATTTT.